This entry lists 5 T cell receptor beta chains sequenced from one sample in a study of circulating tumor DNA in untreated peripheral T-cell lymphoma. The data were produced by immunoSEQ multiplex PCR, yet TCRdb's version contains in-frame clones alone and is incomplete. Among over a thousand clones listed, 80% were seen once. The sample was tumor tissue. The receptors originated from a human donor with peripheral T-cell lymphoma.

This clone turned up a few times. The rearrangement links TRBV15 to TRBJ1-6; D gene unclear. This CDR3 comprises 16 residues. Between the trimmed V and J ends, which lost 4 bases and 12 bases, there was a span of 22 bases. The germline gives CDR1 LNHNV, CDR2 YYDKDF (reference sequence). The CDR3 protein is CATSKDTGIHLLPLHF. In DNA, the CDR3 is TGTGCCACCAGCAAAGACACCGGGATACATTTACTACCCCTCCACTTT.

V is TRBV28 and J is TRBJ1-1; D not resolved. This CDR3 comprises 14 residues. Germline V lookup: CDR1 MDHEN, CDR2 SYDVKM. V lost 3 bases to trimming and J lost 0 bases, with 8 bases between them. The CDR3 here is CASSFVQMNTEAFF. The CDR3 bases are TGTGCCAGCAGTTTCGTACAGATGAACACTGAAGCTTTCTTT.

V gene TRBV6-8 combines with J gene TRBJ1-3; D is uncertain. The V and J ends lost 10 bases and 0 bases respectively, with 13 bases between them. The CDR3 is made up of 14 amino acids. In germline, CDR1 is MNHGY, CDR2 SAAAGT. The DNA of the CDR3 is TGTGCCACCACCTTCGGGAACTCTGGAAACACCATATATTTT. It is translated as CATTFGNSGNTIYF.

This clone was recorded only once. The chain carries TRBV6-8 and TRBJ2-2; D gene ambiguous. This CDR3 has 13 residues. Between the trimmed V and J ends, which lost 6 bases and 6 bases, there was a span of 11 bases. Germline V gene data show CDR1 as MNHGY and CDR2 as SAAAGT. The CDR3 bases are TGTGCCAGCAGGGGGAATGATGCCGGGGAGCTGTTTTTT. Translated: CASRGNDAGELFF.

The rearrangement uses TRBV28 and TRBJ2-3, with no clear D. This CDR3 region has 15 residues. The germline CDR1 and CDR2 sequences are MDHEN and SYDVKM. Trimming shortened V by 3 bases and J by 4 bases, and 14 bases separated the two germline ends. The CDR3, as DNA: TGTGCCAGCAGTTTGCGGAGAAAATGGCCAGATACGCAGTATTTT. Encoded protein: CASSLRRKWPDTQYF.